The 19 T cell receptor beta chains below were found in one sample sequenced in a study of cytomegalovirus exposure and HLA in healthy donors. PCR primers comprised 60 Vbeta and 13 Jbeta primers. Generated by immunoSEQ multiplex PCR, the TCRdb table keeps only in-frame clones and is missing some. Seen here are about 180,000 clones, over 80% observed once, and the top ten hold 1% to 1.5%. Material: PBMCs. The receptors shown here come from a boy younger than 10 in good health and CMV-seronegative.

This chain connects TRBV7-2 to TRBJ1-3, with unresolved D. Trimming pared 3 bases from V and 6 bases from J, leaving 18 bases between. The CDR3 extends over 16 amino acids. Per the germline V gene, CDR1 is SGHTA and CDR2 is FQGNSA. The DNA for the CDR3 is TGTGCCAGCAGCTTGGTTAGCGGGTACGGGGAAAACACCATATATTTT. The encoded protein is CASSLVSGYGENTIYF.

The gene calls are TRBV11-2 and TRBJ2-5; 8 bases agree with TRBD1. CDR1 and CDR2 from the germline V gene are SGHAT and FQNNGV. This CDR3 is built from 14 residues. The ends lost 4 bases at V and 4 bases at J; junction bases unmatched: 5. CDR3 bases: TGTGCCAGCAGCTCCCTAGACAGGGGAGAGACCCAGTACTTC. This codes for CASSSLDRGETQYF.

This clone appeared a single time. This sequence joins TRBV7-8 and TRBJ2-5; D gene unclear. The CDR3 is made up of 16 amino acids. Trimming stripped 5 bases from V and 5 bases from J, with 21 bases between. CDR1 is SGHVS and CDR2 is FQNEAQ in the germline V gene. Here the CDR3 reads CASSRTPDNLTETQYF. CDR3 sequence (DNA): TGTGCCAGCAGCCGAACCCCCGACAACCTCACCGAGACCCAGTACTTC.

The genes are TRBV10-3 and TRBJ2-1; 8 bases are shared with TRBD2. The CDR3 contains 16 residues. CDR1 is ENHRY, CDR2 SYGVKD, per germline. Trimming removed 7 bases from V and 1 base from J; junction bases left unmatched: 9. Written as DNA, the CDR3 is TGTGCCATCAAAGAACCAGCGGGAGCTTCCTACAATGAGCAGTTCTTC. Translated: CAIKEPAGASYNEQFF.

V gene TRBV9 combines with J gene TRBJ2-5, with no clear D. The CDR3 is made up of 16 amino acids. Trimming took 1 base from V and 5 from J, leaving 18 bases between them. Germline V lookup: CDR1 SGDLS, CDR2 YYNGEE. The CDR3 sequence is CASSVSLRSGSETQYF. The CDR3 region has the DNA TGTGCCAGCAGCGTAAGTCTCAGGTCCGGCTCGGAGACCCAGTACTTC.

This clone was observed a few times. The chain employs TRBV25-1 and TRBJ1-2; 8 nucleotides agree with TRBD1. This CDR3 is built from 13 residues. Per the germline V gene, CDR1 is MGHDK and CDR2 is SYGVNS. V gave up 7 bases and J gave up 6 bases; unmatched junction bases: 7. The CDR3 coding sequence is TGTGCCAGCACGGACAGGGAAAGTAATGGCTACACCTTC. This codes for CASTDRESNGYTF.

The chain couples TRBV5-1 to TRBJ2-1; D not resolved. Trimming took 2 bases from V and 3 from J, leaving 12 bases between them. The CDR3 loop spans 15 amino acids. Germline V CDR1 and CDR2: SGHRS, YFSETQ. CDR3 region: CASSFLDDFYNEQFF. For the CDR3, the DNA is TGCGCCAGCAGCTTCCTAGACGATTTCTACAATGAGCAGTTCTTC.

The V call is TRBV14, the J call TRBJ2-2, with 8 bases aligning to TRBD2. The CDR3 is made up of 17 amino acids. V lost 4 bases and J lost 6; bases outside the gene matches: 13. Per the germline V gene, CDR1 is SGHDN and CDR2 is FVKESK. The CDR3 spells CASSPSLGGAGAGELFF. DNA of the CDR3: TGTGCCAGCAGCCCGTCTCTCGGGGGGGCCGGAGCCGGGGAGCTGTTTTTT.

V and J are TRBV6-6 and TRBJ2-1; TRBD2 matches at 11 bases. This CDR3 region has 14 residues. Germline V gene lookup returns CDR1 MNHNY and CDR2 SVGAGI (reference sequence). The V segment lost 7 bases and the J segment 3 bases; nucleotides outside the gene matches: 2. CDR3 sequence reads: CASKLAGDYNEQFF. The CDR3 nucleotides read TGTGCCAGCAAACTAGCGGGGGACTACAATGAGCAGTTCTTC.

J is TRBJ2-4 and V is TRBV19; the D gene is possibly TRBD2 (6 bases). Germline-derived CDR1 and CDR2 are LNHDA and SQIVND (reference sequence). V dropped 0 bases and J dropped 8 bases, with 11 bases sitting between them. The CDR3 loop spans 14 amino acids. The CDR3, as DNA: TGTGCCAGTAGTATAGATGGGGGGTCCTACATTCAGTACTTC. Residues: CASSIDGGSYIQYF.

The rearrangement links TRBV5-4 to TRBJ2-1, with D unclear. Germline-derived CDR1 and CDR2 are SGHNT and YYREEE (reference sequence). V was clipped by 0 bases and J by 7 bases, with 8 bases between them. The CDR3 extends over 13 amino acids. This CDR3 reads CASSLAAMNEQFF. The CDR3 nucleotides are TGTGCCAGCAGCTTGGCCGCTATGAATGAGCAGTTCTTC.

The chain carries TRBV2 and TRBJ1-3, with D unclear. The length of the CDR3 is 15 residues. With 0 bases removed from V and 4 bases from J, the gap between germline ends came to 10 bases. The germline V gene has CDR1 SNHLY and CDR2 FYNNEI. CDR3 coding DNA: TGTGCCAGCAGTGAAGCGCTTGGCAGAGGAAACACCATATATTTT. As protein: CASSEALGRGNTIYF.

The CDR3 coding sequence is TGTGCCAGCAGTTTGACAATGAATCAGCCCCAGCATTTT. Its protein is CASSLTMNQPQHF. The chain is built from TRBV27 and TRBJ1-5, with unresolved D. Per germline, CDR1 MNHEY and CDR2 SMNVEV (reference sequence). The CDR3 contains 13 residues. Trimming took 3 bases from V and 4 from J, leaving 7 bases between them.

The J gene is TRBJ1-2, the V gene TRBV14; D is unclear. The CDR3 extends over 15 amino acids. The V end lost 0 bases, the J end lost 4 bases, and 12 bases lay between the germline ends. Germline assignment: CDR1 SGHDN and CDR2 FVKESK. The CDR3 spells CASSQDGVGPYGYTF. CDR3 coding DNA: TGTGCCAGCAGCCAAGATGGTGTGGGCCCCTATGGCTACACCTTC.

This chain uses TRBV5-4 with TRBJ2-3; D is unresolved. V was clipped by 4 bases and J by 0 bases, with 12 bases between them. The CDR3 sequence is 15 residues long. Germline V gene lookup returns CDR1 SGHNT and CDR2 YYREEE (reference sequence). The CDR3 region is CASSQELSSTDTQYF. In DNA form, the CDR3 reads TGTGCCAGCAGCCAAGAGCTATCTAGCACAGATACGCAGTATTTT.

The CDR3 sequence is CASRRPGQASYGYTF. In DNA form, the CDR3 reads TGTGCCAGCAGACGTCCGGGACAGGCTTCATATGGCTACACCTTC. The chain has TRBV6-6 and TRBJ1-2, with 8 bases matching TRBD1. J gave up 5 bases and V 6 bases, and 11 bases lay outside the gene matches. Per the germline V gene, CDR1 is MNHNY and CDR2 is SVGAGI (reference sequence). This CDR3 comprises 15 residues.

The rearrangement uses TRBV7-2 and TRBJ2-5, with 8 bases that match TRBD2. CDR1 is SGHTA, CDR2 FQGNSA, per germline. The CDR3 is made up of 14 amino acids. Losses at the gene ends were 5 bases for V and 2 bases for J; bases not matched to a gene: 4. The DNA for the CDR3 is TGTGCCAGCAGCGTGTCTAGCGGGCAAGAGACCCAGTACTTC. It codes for CASSVSSGQETQYF.

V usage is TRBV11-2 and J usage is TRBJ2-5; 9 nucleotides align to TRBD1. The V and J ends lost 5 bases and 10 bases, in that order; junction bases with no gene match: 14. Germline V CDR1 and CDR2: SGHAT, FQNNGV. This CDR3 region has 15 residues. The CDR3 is CASSPLGDRVGGQYF. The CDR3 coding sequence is TGTGCCAGCAGCCCTCTCGGGGACAGGGTTGGTGGCCAGTACTTC.

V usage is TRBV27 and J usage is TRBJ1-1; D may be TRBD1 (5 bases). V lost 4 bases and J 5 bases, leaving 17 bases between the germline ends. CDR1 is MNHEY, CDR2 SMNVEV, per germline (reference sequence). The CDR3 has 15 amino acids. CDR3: CASSSGGAGETEAFF. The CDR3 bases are TGTGCCAGCAGTTCGGGAGGGGCTGGTGAGACTGAAGCTTTCTTT.